A single sample is the source of the 30 T cell receptor beta chains below, sequenced in a study of blood T cell repertoires in COVID-19. The repertoire was sequenced with immunoSEQ multiplex PCR; TCRdb's copy has only in-frame clones and lacks some. The sample has fewer than 150,000 clones, 84% seen once. Sequenced material: peripheral blood. The source of these receptors is a human donor in a cohort sampled during active COVID-19.

This clone was seen only a few times. The chain joins TRBV7-2 to TRBJ2-7, with 10 bases identical to TRBD1. V lost 4 bases, J lost 6 bases, and 6 bases stayed unmatched. This CDR3 spans 14 amino acids. CDR1 is SGHTA, CDR2 FQGNSA, per germline. The CDR3 sequence is CASSSTGGTLEQYF. The DNA for the CDR3 is TGTGCCAGCAGCTCGACAGGGGGCACCCTCGAGCAGTACTTC.

This clone was picked up one time. The chain combines TRBV5-4 with TRBJ1-2; 9 positions agree with TRBD1. The CDR3 length is 14 residues. Germline V lookup: CDR1 SGHNT, CDR2 YYREEE (reference sequence). Trimming removed 3 bases from V and 4 bases from J; junction bases left unmatched: 4. This CDR3 is CASSSPGQGYGYTF. In DNA, the CDR3 is TGTGCCAGCAGCTCTCCGGGACAGGGCTATGGCTACACCTTC.

This chain connects TRBV24-1 to TRBJ2-1, with D tentatively TRBD1 (5 bases). Trimming took 1 base from V and 7 from J, leaving 19 bases between them. The germline CDR1 and CDR2 sequences are KGHDR and SFDVKD. This CDR3 has 17 amino acids. In DNA form, the CDR3 reads TGTGCCACCAGTGATTTTTTGGGCAGGGAAGGTGTTAATGAGCAGTTCTTC. It yields the protein CATSDFLGREGVNEQFF.

This sequence joins TRBV9 and TRBJ2-3, with 10 positions matching TRBD2. J gave up 6 bases and V 3 bases, and 7 bases lay outside the gene matches. The CDR3 is 15 amino acids. Looked up from germline, CDR1 is SGDLS and CDR2 is YYNGEE. The CDR3 loop is CASSALAGGSDTQYF. In nucleotides, the CDR3 is TGTGCCAGCAGCGCCTTAGCGGGGGGTTCGGATACGCAGTATTTT.

The rearrangement uses TRBV4-2 and TRBJ2-5; no firm D call. CDR3 length: 13 amino acids. The germline CDR1 and CDR2 sequences are LGHNA and YNFKEQ. V lost 0 bases and J lost 5, with 7 bases in between. DNA for the CDR3: TGTGCCAGCAGCCAAGATTTGGCTGAGACCCAGTACTTC. Amino acid sequence: CASSQDLAETQYF.

The chain recombines TRBV15 with TRBJ1-2; 7 positions agree with TRBD1. V lost 3 bases, J lost 8 bases, and 12 bases stayed unmatched. In germline, CDR1 is LNHNV, CDR2 YYDKDF (reference sequence). The CDR3 is 15 residues long. CDR3: CATSSRQGGIQGYTF. For the CDR3, the DNA is TGTGCCACCAGCAGCAGACAGGGCGGAATTCAAGGCTACACCTTC.

The chain uses TRBV2 and TRBJ2-3, with a tentative D call TRBD1 (5 bases). Germline assignment: CDR1 SNHLY and CDR2 FYNNEI. The CDR3 totals 14 residues. V lost 6 bases and J lost 2, with 12 bases in between. CDR3 amino acids: CASRVTDLTDTQYF. CDR3 nucleotide sequence: TGTGCCAGCAGGGTGACAGATCTCACAGATACGCAGTATTTT.

The rearrangement uses TRBV5-1 and TRBJ2-1; 14 bases align to TRBD2. V shed 4 bases, J shed 10 bases, and the junction held 7 bases outside the gene matches. Germline CDR1 reads SGHRS; CDR2 reads YFSETQ. The length of the CDR3 is 15 residues. The CDR3 DNA follows: TGCGCCAGCAGCCGGGGACTAGCGGGGGAAGGGGAGCAGTTCTTC. Translated: CASSRGLAGEGEQFF. The variable domain in full, with the rest retrieved from reference TRBV5-1 and TRBJ2-1, is KAGVTQTPRYLIKTRGQQVTLSCSPISGHRSVSWYQQTPGQGLQFLFEYFSETQRNKGNFPGRFSGRQFSNSRSEMNVSTLELGDSALYLCASSRGLAGEGEQFFGPGTRLTVL.

CDR3 in DNA: TGCGCCAGCAGCCAAGCGGCCGGGACAGCATACGAGCAGTACTTC. As protein: CASSQAAGTAYEQYF. The V gene is TRBV4-3, the J gene TRBJ2-7; 7 nucleotides match TRBD1. The V and J ends lost 1 base and 4 bases, in that order; junction bases with no gene match: 7. The germline V gene has CDR1 LGHNA and CDR2 YSLEER. This CDR3 contains 15 residues.

This chain uses TRBV5-4 with TRBJ1-2; 11 bases match TRBD1. Germline-derived CDR1 and CDR2 are SGHNT and YYREEE (reference sequence). The trim removed 3 bases at V and 5 bases at J, leaving 6 bases unmatched. The CDR3 spans 15 residues. DNA for the CDR3: TGTGCCAGCAGCTCGGGACAGGGGGGGATATATGGCTACACCTTC. It specifies CASSSGQGGIYGYTF.

V usage is TRBV5-1 and J usage is TRBJ2-5; possible D gene TRBD1, 6 bases. Per germline, CDR1 SGHRS and CDR2 YFSETQ. This CDR3 has 15 residues. V lost 4 bases to trimming and J lost 1 base, with 14 bases between them. CDR3 amino acids: CASSPNLGAQETQYF. The CDR3 nucleotides are TGCGCCAGCAGCCCTAACCTGGGGGCCCAAGAGACCCAGTACTTC.

The genes are TRBV7-6 and TRBJ2-7; a weak D match, TRBD1 (5 bases). This CDR3 region has 16 residues. Germline assignment: CDR1 SGHVS and CDR2 FNYEAQ. Trimming stripped 9 bases from V and 0 bases from J, with 21 bases between. CDR3 in DNA: TGTGCCAGAGGAGTAGTCAGAGGCAGGGCCTCCTACGAGCAGTACTTC. Translated, it gives CARGVVRGRASYEQYF.

The chain combines TRBV3-1 (or the pseudogene TRBV3-2) with TRBJ2-2, with 16 bases that match TRBD2. In germline, CDR1 is LGHDT, CDR2 YNNKEL (reference sequence). The V and J ends lost 1 base and 4 bases, in that order; junction bases with no gene match: 6. The CDR3 sequence is 19 residues long. CDR3 loop: CASSQGNGTSGGGTGELFF. CDR3 DNA: TGTGCCAGCAGCCAAGGAAACGGGACTAGCGGGGGGGGCACCGGGGAGCTGTTTTTT.

The J gene is TRBJ2-3, the V gene TRBV9; a weak D match, TRBD1 (6 bases). Germline V gives CDR1 SGDLS, CDR2 YYNGEE. CDR3 length: 15 residues. V lost 0 bases to trimming and J lost 3 bases, with 11 bases between them. The CDR3 loop is CASSVEPDRTDTQYF. CDR3 in DNA: TGTGCCAGCAGCGTAGAACCCGACAGGACAGATACGCAGTATTTT. Filled out from reference TRBV9 and TRBJ2-3, the complete variable domain reads DSGVTQTPKHLITATGQRVTLRCSPRSGDLSVYWYQQSLDQGLQFLIQYYNGEERAKGNILERFSAQQFPDLHSELNLSSLELGDSALYFCASSVEPDRTDTQYFGPGTRLTVL.

V and J are TRBV11-1 and TRBJ2-1; D not certain. CDR3 size: 13 residues. V shed 1 base and J shed 5 bases, with 6 bases lying between them. CDR1 is SGHAT, CDR2 FQDESV, per germline (reference sequence). CDR3 in DNA: TGTGCCAGCAGCTTAGATCTTCACAATGAGCAGTTCTTC. Residues: CASSLDLHNEQFF.

The chain combines TRBV3-1 (or the pseudogene TRBV3-2) with TRBJ2-3, with D unclear. The CDR3 has 15 residues. From germline, CDR1 is LGHDT and CDR2 YNNKEL (reference sequence). V lost 0 bases, J lost 2 bases, and 9 bases lay in between. Here the CDR3 DNA reads TGTGCCAGCAGCCAAGAATCTAGGTCCACAGATACGCAGTATTTT. It translates to CASSQESRSTDTQYF.

CDR3 in amino acids: CASCPGLASTSGANVLTF. CDR3 bases: TGTGCCAGCTGTCCGGGACTAGCGTCTACGTCTGGGGCCAACGTCCTGACTTTC. The J gene is TRBJ2-6, the V gene TRBV18, with 10 positions matching TRBD2. Trimming took 7 bases from V and 1 from J; bases not matched to a gene: 10. The CDR3 covers 18 residues. The germline V gene encodes CDR1 KGHSH and CDR2 LQKENI.

This clone was picked up one time. This chain uses TRBV5-1 with TRBJ2-7, with a weak D call TRBD2 (6 bases). Germline CDR1 reads SGHRS; CDR2 reads YFSETQ. V was shortened by 3 bases and J by 5 bases, with 15 bases between the two germline ends. This CDR3 has 14 amino acids. The CDR3 region is CASSSEGIVHEQYF. The CDR3 bases are TGCGCCAGCAGCTCGGAGGGGATCGTCCACGAGCAGTACTTC. The full variable domain, completed using reference TRBV5-1 and TRBJ2-7, is KAGVTQTPRYLIKTRGQQVTLSCSPISGHRSVSWYQQTPGQGLQFLFEYFSETQRNKGNFPGRFSGRQFSNSRSEMNVSTLELGDSALYLCASSSEGIVHEQYFGPGTRLTVT.

The chain is built from TRBV3-1 (or the pseudogene TRBV3-2) and TRBJ1-2, with 8 nucleotides matching TRBD1. This CDR3 has 16 amino acids. Trimming cost V 1 base and J 2 bases; bases outside gene matches: 6. CDR1 and CDR2 from the germline V gene are LGHDT and YNNKEL (reference sequence). The CDR3 DNA reads as TGTGCCAGCAGCCAAGCCCGCAGGGACAGGAACTATGGCTACACCTTC. It yields the protein CASSQARRDRNYGYTF.

V is TRBV18 and J is TRBJ2-7, with TRBD2 identical over 10 bases. Germline V gives CDR1 KGHSH, CDR2 LQKENI. The J segment lost 6 bases and the V segment lost 0 bases, leaving 8 bases of the junction unmatched. The CDR3 is 16 amino acids. The DNA for the CDR3 is TGTGCCAGCTCACCACCGACACTAGCGGGGAGGCGCGAGCAGTACTTC. The encoded protein is CASSPPTLAGRREQYF.

In nucleotides, the CDR3 is TGTGCCAGCAGTGCGGTAGCGGGGAACACCGGGGAGCTGTTTTTT. Its protein product is CASSAVAGNTGELFF. V is TRBV2 and J is TRBJ2-2, with 7 bases fitting TRBD2. This CDR3 has 15 amino acids. The V gene's germline CDR1 is SNHLY and CDR2 FYNNEI. Trimming at V came to 4 bases and at J to 1 base, leaving 3 bases not matched to a gene. Complete variable domain (other parts from reference TRBV2 and TRBJ2-2): EPEVTQTPSHQVTQMGQEVILRCVPISNHLYFYWYRQILGQKVEFLVSFYNNEISEKSEIFDDQFSVERPDGSNFTLKIRSTKLEDSAMYFCASSAVAGNTGELFFGEGSRLTVL.

The V gene is TRBV7-8, the J gene TRBJ2-7; D is uncertain. The CDR3 is 15 amino acids. Looked up from germline, CDR1 is SGHVS and CDR2 is FQNEAQ. The germline V and J ends were trimmed by 4 bases and 5 bases, with 18 bases remaining between them. The CDR3 region is CASSSGSGRANEQYF. Written as DNA, the CDR3 is TGTGCCAGCAGCTCGGGTTCTGGTCGCGCGAACGAGCAGTACTTC.

This chain links TRBV12-3 or TRBV12-4 with TRBJ2-1; D not certain. This CDR3 region has 13 residues. V shed 3 bases and J shed 16 bases, with 19 bases lying between them. The CDR3 nucleotides read TGTGCCAGCAGTTTCGCGGCGGCCCTTGGGTATTTCTTC. Amino acids: CASSFAAALGYFF.

The chain combines TRBV19 with TRBJ1-2, with D perhaps matching TRBD1 (6 bases). The V gene's germline CDR1 is LNHDA and CDR2 SQIVND (reference sequence). Trimming cost V 7 bases and J 4 bases, with 16 bases left between them. The CDR3 runs 14 residues. This chain's CDR3 is CASIQQDSFYGYTF. In nucleotides, the CDR3 is TGTGCCAGTATACAGCAGGACAGCTTCTATGGCTACACCTTC. The full variable domain, its missing parts supplied by reference TRBV19 and TRBJ1-2, is DGGITQSPKYLFRKEGQNVTLSCEQNLNHDAMYWYRQDPGQGLRLIYYSQIVNDFQKGDIAEGYSVSREKKESFPLTVTSAQKNPTAFYLCASIQQDSFYGYTFGSGTRLTVV.

This clone occurred once. The chain recombines TRBV3-1 (or the pseudogene TRBV3-2) with TRBJ1-1; no definite D call. Trimming stripped 1 base from V and 11 bases from J, with 14 bases between. Germline V gene sequence: CDR1 LGHDT, CDR2 YNNKEL (reference sequence). CDR3 length equals 13 residues. CDR3 region: CASSQGKEVGAFF. The CDR3 coding sequence is TGTGCCAGCAGCCAAGGGAAGGAGGTGGGGGCTTTCTTT.

This clone has only one observation. The chain carries TRBV6-6 and TRBJ1-2, with D possibly matching TRBD1 (6 bases). The V gene's germline CDR1 is MNHNY and CDR2 SVGAGI (reference sequence). Trimming removed 0 bases at V and 5 bases at J, with 13 bases between. This CDR3 contains 15 residues. This chain's CDR3 is CASSYSGGFDYGYTF. CDR3 in DNA: TGTGCCAGCAGTTACTCAGGGGGTTTTGATTATGGCTACACCTTC.

The gene calls are TRBV5-4 and TRBJ2-3, with a weak D call TRBD2 (5 bases). The V end lost 0 bases, the J end lost 0 bases, and 8 bases lay between the germline ends. The CDR3 is 15 amino acids. Looked up from germline, CDR1 is SGHNT and CDR2 is YYREEE (reference sequence). CDR3 sequence: CASSLADLSTDTQYF. CDR3 bases: TGTGCCAGCAGCTTGGCGGACTTAAGCACAGATACGCAGTATTTT.

This sequence joins TRBV5-1 and TRBJ2-2; 9 bases agree with TRBD1. This CDR3 spans 15 amino acids. After removal of 4 bases from V and 5 bases from J, the junction contained 6 bases not matched to a gene. Germline CDR1 is SGHRS and CDR2 is YFSETQ. DNA of the CDR3: TGCGCCAGCAGCGGCGGGACAGGGAGAACCGGGGAGCTGTTTTTT. It translates to CASSGGTGRTGELFF.

J is TRBJ1-2 and V is TRBV28; weak D call: TRBD1 (6 bases). The V end lost 6 bases, the J end lost 3 bases, and 17 bases lay between the germline ends. Per the germline V gene, CDR1 is MDHEN and CDR2 is SYDVKM. This CDR3 comprises 15 residues. Written as DNA, the CDR3 is TGTGCCAGCAGACAAACCCCACAGGGTCACTATGGCTACACCTTC. The encoded protein is CASRQTPQGHYGYTF.

This rearrangement joins TRBV6-4 to TRBJ2-7; D not certain. CDR1 and CDR2 from the germline V gene are MRHNA and SNTAGT. V was trimmed by 2 bases and J by 1 base, leaving 15 bases between them. The CDR3 is 16 amino acids. This chain's CDR3 is CASSDRVLMSSYEQYF. DNA of the CDR3: TGTGCCAGCAGTGACCGGGTACTGATGTCTTCCTACGAGCAGTACTTC.